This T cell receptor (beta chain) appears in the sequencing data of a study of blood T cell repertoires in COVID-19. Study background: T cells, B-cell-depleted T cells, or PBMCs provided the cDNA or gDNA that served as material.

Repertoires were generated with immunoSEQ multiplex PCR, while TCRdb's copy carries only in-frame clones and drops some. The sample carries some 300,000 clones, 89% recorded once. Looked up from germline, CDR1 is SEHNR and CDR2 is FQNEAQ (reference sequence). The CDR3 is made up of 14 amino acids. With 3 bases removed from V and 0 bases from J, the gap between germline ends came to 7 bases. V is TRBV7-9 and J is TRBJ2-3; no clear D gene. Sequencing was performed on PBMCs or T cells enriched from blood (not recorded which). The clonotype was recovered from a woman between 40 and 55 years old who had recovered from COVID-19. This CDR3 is CASSFAESTDTQYF. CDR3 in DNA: TGTGCCAGCAGCTTTGCGGAGAGCACAGATACGCAGTATTTT.